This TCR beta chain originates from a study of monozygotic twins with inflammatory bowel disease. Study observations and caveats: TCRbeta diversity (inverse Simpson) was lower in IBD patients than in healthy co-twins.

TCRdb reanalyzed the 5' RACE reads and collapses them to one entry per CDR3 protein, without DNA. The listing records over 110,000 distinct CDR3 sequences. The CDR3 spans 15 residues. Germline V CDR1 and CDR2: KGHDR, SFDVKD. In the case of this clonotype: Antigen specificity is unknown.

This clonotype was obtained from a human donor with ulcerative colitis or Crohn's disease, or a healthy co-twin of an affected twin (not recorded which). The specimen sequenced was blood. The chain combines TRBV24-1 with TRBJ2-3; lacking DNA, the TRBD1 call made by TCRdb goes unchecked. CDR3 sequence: CATSGDGQHTDTQYF.